A single sample is the source of the 13 T cell receptor beta chains below, sequenced in a study of TIL therapy for anti-PD-1-resistant metastatic lung cancer. Regarding time point: pre-treatment sample, taken before nivolumab and TIL therapy. The tumor samples were excised metastases, mostly pleural nodules or supraclavicular lymph nodes. The immunoSEQ assay was v3. This table comes from immunoSEQ multiplex PCR, and its TCRdb copy is limited to in-frame clones, with some not included. The profile shows more than 90,000 clones, 50% to 70% of them singletons. Sequenced material: tumor tissue, taken at baseline. Receptors originate from a person aged 30 to 80 with non-small cell lung cancer.

V gene TRBV3-1 (or the pseudogene TRBV3-2) combines with J gene TRBJ1-4; TRBD1 is a possible D gene (6 bases). CDR3 length: 16 amino acids. Germline CDR1 reads LGHDT; CDR2 reads YNNKEL (reference sequence). V lost 4 bases and J lost 5, with 17 bases in between. Here the CDR3 DNA reads TGTGCCAGCAGCCCCTTATCGGGGGGCGGCAATGAAAAACTGTTTTTT. Translating it yields CASSPLSGGGNEKLFF.

As for this clone: One end of the junction does not line up with germline, which may come from a read error. The chain has TRBV6-5 and TRBJ1-2; D is ambiguous. The CDR3 has 16 residues. Germline V gives CDR1 MNHEY, CDR2 SVGAGI. The CDR3 DNA sequence: TGTGCCAGTAGTTTTACCCTCAGTAGAACCTACTATGGCTACACCTTC. This gives the protein CASSFTLSRTYYGYTF.

The chain links TRBV9 to TRBJ1-1, with unresolved D. CDR3 length: 14 amino acids. Germline V gene sequence: CDR1 SGDLS, CDR2 YYNGEE. The V end was cut by 4 bases, the J end by 8 bases, with 18 bases between. CDR3 in amino acids: CASSNTWGGVEAFF. CDR3 sequence (DNA): TGTGCCAGCAGCAACACCTGGGGAGGAGTAGAAGCTTTCTTT.

V gene TRBV29-1 combines with J gene TRBJ2-3; D remains ambiguous. The V end lost 6 bases, the J end lost 2 bases, and 12 bases lay between the germline ends. The CDR3 runs to 13 residues. Per the germline V gene, CDR1 is SQVTM and CDR2 is ANQGSEA. The CDR3 here is CSVYNPSTDTQYF. In nucleotides, the CDR3 is TGCAGCGTATACAACCCTTCCACAGATACGCAGTATTTT.

The chain recombines TRBV6-6 with TRBJ2-2; D possibly corresponds to TRBD1 (5 bases). V was shortened by 2 bases and J by 3 bases, with 7 bases between the two germline ends. The CDR3 spans 14 residues. The V gene's germline CDR1 is MNHNY and CDR2 SVGAGI (reference sequence). DNA of the CDR3: TGTGCCAGCAGTTACAGGGGATACACCGGGGAGCTGTTTTTT. Translation gives CASSYRGYTGELFF.

The chain has TRBV13 and TRBJ1-6; D is uncertain. The CDR3 runs to 16 residues. The V and J ends lost 0 bases and 6 bases respectively, with 12 bases between them. Germline CDR1 is PRHDT and CDR2 is FYEKMQ (reference sequence). CDR3 nucleotides: TGTGCCAGCAGCTTAGGAGGGAGAGGGCCTAATTCACCCCTCCACTTT. Protein: CASSLGGRGPNSPLHF. The full variable domain, its missing parts supplied by reference TRBV13 and TRBJ1-6, is AAGVIQSPRHLIKEKRETATLKCYPIPRHDTVYWYQQGPGQDPQFLISFYEKMQSDKGSIPDRFSAQQFSDYHSELNMSSLELGDSALYFCASSLGGRGPNSPLHFGNGTRLTVT.

This chain links TRBV16 with TRBJ1-3; D gene ambiguous. Germline CDR1 reads KGHSY; CDR2 reads FQNENV. Trimming pared 0 bases from V and 8 bases from J, leaving 11 bases between. CDR3 size: 14 residues. CDR3 sequence reads: CASSQSRPRDTIYF. The CDR3 DNA follows: TGTGCCAGCAGCCAATCACGGCCGAGGGACACCATATATTTT.

This clone was seen a single time. The J gene is TRBJ2-6, the V gene TRBV9; no clear D. Germline V lookup: CDR1 SGDLS, CDR2 YYNGEE. V was clipped by 1 base and J by 0 bases, with 2 bases between them. The CDR3 extends over 14 amino acids. CDR3 DNA sequence: TGTGCCAGCAGCGTAACCTCTGGGGCCAACGTCCTGACTTTC. The encoded protein is CASSVTSGANVLTF.

V and J are TRBV6-2 or TRBV6-3 and TRBJ1-2, with D hard to call. CDR3 size: 11 residues. Germline lookup yields CDR1 MNHEY and CDR2 SVGEGT. Trimming pared 4 bases from V and 10 bases from J, leaving 10 bases between. The CDR3 sequence is CASSSGSAYTF. The DNA of the CDR3 is TGTGCCAGCAGTTCCGGGTCCGCCTACACCTTC.

This clone has only a few counts. The rearrangement uses TRBV14 and TRBJ2-6; D may be TRBD1 (6 bases). Germline V gene data show CDR1 as SGHDN and CDR2 as FVKESK. The CDR3 is 18 amino acids. V was clipped by 4 bases and J by 0 bases, with 16 bases between them. The CDR3 sequence: CASSLSNRASSGANVLTF. CDR3 in DNA: TGTGCCAGCAGCCTTAGTAACAGGGCCTCCTCTGGGGCCAACGTCCTGACTTTC.

The chain joins TRBV5-1 to TRBJ1-1, with D hard to call. The germline V gene encodes CDR1 SGHRS and CDR2 YFSETQ. V was shortened by 4 bases and J by 8 bases, with 12 bases between the two germline ends. The CDR3 covers 12 residues. CDR3 region: CASSTGFAEAFF. The CDR3 nucleotides are TGCGCCAGCAGCACGGGCTTTGCCGAAGCTTTCTTT.

V usage is TRBV4-1 and J usage is TRBJ1-2; TRBD1 might be the D (6 bases). Germline assignment: CDR1 MGHRA and CDR2 YSYEKL. Trimming stripped 7 bases from V and 2 bases from J, with 23 bases between. The CDR3 loop spans 17 amino acids. The DNA of the CDR3 is TGCGCCAGCAAACCTTTTCCCGTGACAGGAATAAACTATGGCTACACCTTC. Translating gives CASKPFPVTGINYGYTF.

The chain links TRBV11-3 to TRBJ2-7, with D perhaps TRBD1 or TRBD2 (7 bases each). CDR3 length: 15 residues. Deletions cut 5 bases from V and 0 bases from J, with 14 bases between. Germline loops: CDR1 SGHNT, CDR2 YENEEA. This CDR3 is CASSPGGGPSYEQYF. CDR3 nucleotide sequence: TGTGCCAGCAGCCCAGGGGGGGGACCCTCCTACGAGCAGTACTTC. Complete variable domain (other parts from reference TRBV11-3 and TRBJ2-7): EAGVVQSPRYKIIEKKQPVAFWCNPISGHNTLYWYLQNLGQGPELLIRYENEEAVDDSQLPKDRFSAERLKGVDSTLKIQPAELGDSAVYLCASSPGGGPSYEQYFGPGTRLTVT.